This section outlines one TCR beta chain sequence together with its context. This entry belongs to a study of CD8+ T cells in alopecia areata. Sequencing used cDNA as its template, made by extracting RNA and reverse transcribing it. TCRdb's table, derived via immunoSEQ multiplex PCR, lists solely in-frame clones and lacks some. This sample has 200,000 to 250,000 clones, with roughly 64% found just once. Regarding treatment: oral pan-JAK inhibitor, 5-10 mg twice daily. The sequencing here drew on CD4+ T cells sorted from blood, taken at week 4, from a patient treated with tofacitinib. The receptor comes from a human donor with alopecia areata.

The CDR3 DNA reads TGTGCCACCAGCAGAGTGGACAGGGGGACAGATACGCAGTATTTT. It codes for CATSRVDRGTDTQYF. The chain has TRBV15 and TRBJ2-3; 10 positions match TRBD1. The ends lost 1 base at V and 3 bases at J; junction bases unmatched: 1. The CDR3 is 15 residues long. Germline CDR1 reads LNHNV; CDR2 reads YYDKDF (reference sequence).